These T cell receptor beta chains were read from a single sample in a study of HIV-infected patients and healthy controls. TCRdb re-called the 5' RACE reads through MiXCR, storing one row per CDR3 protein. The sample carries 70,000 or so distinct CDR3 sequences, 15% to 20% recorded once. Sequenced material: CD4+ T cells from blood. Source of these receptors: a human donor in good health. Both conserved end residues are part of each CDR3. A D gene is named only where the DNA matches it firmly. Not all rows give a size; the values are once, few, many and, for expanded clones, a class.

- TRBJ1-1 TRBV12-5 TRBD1 TGTGCTAGTGGTTTGGTAGTGGGACAGGAAGAGAACACTGAAGCTTTCTTT CASGLVVGQEENTEAFF
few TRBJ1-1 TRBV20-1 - TGCAGTGCTAGAGAACGGGGGGCAGGTACTGAAGCTTTCTTT CSARERGAGTEAFF
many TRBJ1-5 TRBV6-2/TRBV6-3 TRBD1 TGTGCCATCAGACAGGGCCGTCAGCCCCAGCATTTT CAIRQGRQPQHF
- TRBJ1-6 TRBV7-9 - TGTGCCAGCAGCTTGATTGCGGGGAATTCACCCCTCCACTTT CASSLIAGNSPLHF
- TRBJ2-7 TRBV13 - TGTGCCAGCAGCCTCCTGGTGCCCCCATCGCACGAGCAGTACTTC CASSLLVPPSHEQYF
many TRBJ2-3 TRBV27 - TGTGCCAGCAGTTTGACAATTAGCACAGATACGCAGTATTTT CASSLTISTDTQYF
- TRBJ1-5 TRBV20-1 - TGCAGTGCTTCCTTACAGGGAGCCCAGAAGCCCCAGCATTTT CSASLQGAQKPQHF
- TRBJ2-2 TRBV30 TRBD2 TGTGCCTGGAGGCTAGCGGGGATCGGCACCGGGGAGCTGTTTTTT CAWRLAGIGTGELFF
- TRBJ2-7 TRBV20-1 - TGCAGTGCTAGCTCCCCCTCAGGCTACGAGCAGTACTTC CSASSPSGYEQYF
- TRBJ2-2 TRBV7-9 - TGTGCCAGCAGCTTGGGTCGGCAGGGAGGCACCGGGGAGCTGTTTTTT CASSLGRQGGTGELFF
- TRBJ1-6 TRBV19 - TGTGCCAGTAGTATAGGGACACCAAGTTTTTCACCCCTCCACTTT CASSIGTPSFSPLHF
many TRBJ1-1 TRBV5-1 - TGCGCCAGCACCCTGATTGAGGGGAACACTGAAGCTTTCTTT CASTLIEGNTEAFF
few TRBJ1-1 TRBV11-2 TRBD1 TGTGCCAGCAGCTCCCGGACAGGGAACACTGAAGCTTTCTTT CASSSRTGNTEAFF
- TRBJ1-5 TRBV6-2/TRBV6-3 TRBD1 TGTGCCAGCAGCCCTACAGGGGTTGTCAATCAGCCCCAGCATTTT CASSPTGVVNQPQHF
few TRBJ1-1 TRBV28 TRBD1 TGTGCCAGCACTCAATCCGGGACAGGGAGGGGTGAAGCTTTCTTT CASTQSGTGRGEAFF
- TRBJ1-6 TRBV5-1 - TGCGCCAGCAGCTCGGGACATGCTTCACCCCTCCACTTT CASSSGHASPLHF
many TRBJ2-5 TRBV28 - TGTGCCAGCAGCCGAGGCTCAATTAGGACCCAGTACTTC CASSRGSIRTQYF
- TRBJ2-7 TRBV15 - TGTGCCACCAGCAGTCGGGACTCCTACGAGCAGTACTTC CATSSRDSYEQYF
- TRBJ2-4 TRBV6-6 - TGTGCCAGCAGTTATGGGGTACCAGACATTCAGTACTTC CASSYGVPDIQYF
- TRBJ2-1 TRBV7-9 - TGTGCCAGCAGCTTCGACAGTCCCCGTCAGTGGCAGTTCTTC CASSFDSPRQWQFF
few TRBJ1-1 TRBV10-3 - TGTGCCATCTCTGGGCAGGGATCGAACACTGAAGCTTTCTTT CAISGQGSNTEAFF
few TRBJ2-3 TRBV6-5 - TGTGCCAGCAGGCAACCTACAGGGAGCACAGATACGCAGTATTTT CASRQPTGSTDTQYF
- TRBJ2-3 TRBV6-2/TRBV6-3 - TGTGCCAGCAGTTACGGGACTCGAGGGCAGTATTTT CASSYGTRGQYF
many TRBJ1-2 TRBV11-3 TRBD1 TGTGCCAGCAGCCCCAGGGGGCGGAATGGCTACACCTTC CASSPRGRNGYTF
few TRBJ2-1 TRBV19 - TGTGCCAGTAGTATTAATAGGGGCCCCTACAATGAGCAGTTCTTC CASSINRGPYNEQFF
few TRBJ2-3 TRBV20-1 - TGCAGTGCAAGCCCGGGAACCGAGGGTCAGACGCAGTATTTT CSASPGTEGQTQYF
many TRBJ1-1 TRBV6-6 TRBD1 TGTGCCAGTAGACCCCCCCCATCACGGACAGGGGTTGTCACTGAAGCTTTCTTT CASRPPPSRTGVVTEAFF
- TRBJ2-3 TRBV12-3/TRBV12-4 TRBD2 TGTGCCAGCAGTTTAACGGGAGGAGTAGATACGCAGTATTTT CASSLTGGVDTQYF
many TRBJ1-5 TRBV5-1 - TGCGCCAGCAGCTTGGGCAGTAATCAGCCCCAGCATTTT CASSLGSNQPQHF
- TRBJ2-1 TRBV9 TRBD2 TGTGCCAGCAGCATCAGGAGCGGGAGCTCCTACAATGAGCAGTTCTTC CASSIRSGSSYNEQFF
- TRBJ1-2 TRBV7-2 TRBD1 TGTGCCAGCAGCTTAGGGGCAGGGGGAGATGGCTACACCTTC CASSLGAGGDGYTF
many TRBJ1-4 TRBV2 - TGTGCCAGCAGTTGGACGGCAACTAATGAAAAACTGTTTTTT CASSWTATNEKLFF
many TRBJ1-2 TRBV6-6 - TGTGCCAGCACCCGACGACCCGCTGGGGGGACCCAGACCTTCTATGGCTACACCTTC CASTRRPAGGTQTFYGYTF